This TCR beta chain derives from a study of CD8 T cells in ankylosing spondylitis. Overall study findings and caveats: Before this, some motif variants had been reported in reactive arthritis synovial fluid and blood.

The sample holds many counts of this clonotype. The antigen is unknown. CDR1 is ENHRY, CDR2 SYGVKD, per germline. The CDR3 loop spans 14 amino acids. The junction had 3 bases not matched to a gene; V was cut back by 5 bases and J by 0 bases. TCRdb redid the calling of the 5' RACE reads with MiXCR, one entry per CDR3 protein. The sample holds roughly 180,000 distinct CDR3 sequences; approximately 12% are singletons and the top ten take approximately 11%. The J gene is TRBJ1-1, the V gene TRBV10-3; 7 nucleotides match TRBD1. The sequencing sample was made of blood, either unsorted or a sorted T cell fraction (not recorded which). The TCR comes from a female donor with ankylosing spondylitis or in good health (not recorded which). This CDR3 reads CAISRDSLNTEAFF. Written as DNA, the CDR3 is TGTGCCATCAGTCGGGACAGTCTGAACACTGAAGCTTTCTTT.